These 12 T cell receptor beta chains share one sample of origin, sequenced in a study of T cells after yellow fever vaccination. TCRdb itself ran the 5' RACE reads through MiXCR, one entry per CDR3 protein. The data contain 450,000 to 650,000 distinct CDR3 sequences, approximately 13% of them singletons. The starting material was PBMCs, obtained on the day of the yellow fever booster vaccination. The origin of the receptors is a young man who received the YFV17D yellow fever vaccine.

A few counts support this clonotype. The chain employs TRBV30 and TRBJ2-7; tentative D call: TRBD1 (5 bases). The CDR3 covers 11 residues. Trimming stripped 8 bases from V and 6 bases from J, with 14 bases between. The germline CDR1 and CDR2 sequences are GTSNPN and SVGIG (reference sequence). CDR3 bases: TGTGCCGGAAACAGGCAAGGCGAGCAGTACTTC. Translating gives CAGNRQGEQYF.

This clonotype was found a few times. This sequence joins TRBV10-3 and TRBJ2-5; 14 nucleotides agree with TRBD2. Germline V CDR1 and CDR2: ENHRY, SYGVKD. The CDR3 runs 17 residues. Trimming cost V 5 bases and J 4 bases; bases outside gene matches: 9. The CDR3 protein is CAISPPGLAGVRETQYF. The CDR3 nucleotides are TGTGCCATCAGTCCCCCGGGACTAGCGGGAGTGAGAGAGACCCAGTACTTC.

J is TRBJ2-4 and V is TRBV7-2; D unresolved. Trimming stripped 8 bases from V and 8 bases from J, with 13 bases between. The CDR3 has 12 residues. Germline V gives CDR1 SGHTA, CDR2 FQGNSA. CDR3 bases: TGTGCCAGCGGCCCGACGGGTGACATTCAGTACTTC. Translation: CASGPTGDIQYF.

The CDR3 sequence: CASSLGSSGKNNEQFF. DNA of the CDR3: TGTGCCAGCAGCCTCGGCTCCAGCGGGAAAAACAATGAGCAGTTCTTC. The chain has TRBV11-2 and TRBJ2-1, with 7 bases matching TRBD2. Germline V CDR1 and CDR2: SGHAT, FQNNGV. The ends lost 5 bases at V and 5 bases at J; junction bases unmatched: 12. CDR3 size: 16 residues.

This clonotype was counted between two and nine times. The V gene is TRBV5-1, the J gene TRBJ2-5, with 15 nucleotides matching TRBD2. CDR1 SGHRS and CDR2 YFSETQ come from the germline V gene. This CDR3 region has 16 residues. The V segment lost 4 bases and the J segment 7 bases; nucleotides outside the gene matches: 8. The CDR3 loop reads CASSLGLAGGEVTQYF. Written as DNA, the CDR3 is TGCGCCAGCAGCCTGGGACTAGCGGGAGGAGAAGTGACCCAGTACTTC.

This clonotype has just a few counts. The chain carries TRBV5-1 and TRBJ1-2, with 7 bases fitting TRBD1. V was pared by 0 bases and J by 4 bases, with 6 bases of the junction left unmatched. The CDR3 loop spans 15 amino acids. Germline V gene sequence: CDR1 SGHRS, CDR2 YFSETQ. CDR3 DNA: TGCGCCAGCAGCTTGGACAGGGGAGCGGGCTATGGCTACACCTTC. Its translation is CASSLDRGAGYGYTF.

Concerning this clonotype: The junction shows a germline mismatch at one end, possibly a read error. The J gene is TRBJ2-5, the V gene TRBV12-3 or TRBV12-4, with TRBD2 identical over 9 bases. The length of the CDR3 is 14 residues. The chain's CDR3 is CASSLVGREGLINF. As DNA, the CDR3 is TGTGCCAGCAGTTTAGTCGGGCGGGAGGGCCTTATAAACTTC.

V usage is TRBV24-1 and J usage is TRBJ2-1, with 8 nucleotides matching TRBD2. CDR3 length: 14 amino acids. The V gene end was trimmed by 6 bases and the J gene end by 6 bases; junction bases not matched to a gene: 6. The germline gives CDR1 KGHDR, CDR2 SFDVKD. The CDR3 DNA follows: TGTGCCACCAGTCCGGGAGGGGCGGGCAATGAGCAGTTCTTC. Translation gives CATSPGGAGNEQFF.

The V call is TRBV12-3 or TRBV12-4, the J call TRBJ2-7; TRBD1 agrees at 9 bases. The V and J ends lost 5 bases and 3 bases, in that order; junction bases with no gene match: 8. This CDR3 spans 15 amino acids. In DNA form, the CDR3 reads TGTGCCAGCAGTCGCGGGACAGGGATTCTCTACGAGCAGTACTTC. The encoded protein is CASSRGTGILYEQYF.

This clonotype was seen a handful of times. J is TRBJ2-7 and V is TRBV29-1; D possibly corresponds to TRBD1 (7 bases). The CDR3 has 13 amino acids. Germline assignment: CDR1 SQVTM and CDR2 ANQGSEA. V was clipped by 4 bases and J by 0 bases, with 10 bases between them. The CDR3 loop is CSVGGTVSYEQYF. CDR3 bases: TGCAGCGTTGGCGGGACAGTCTCCTACGAGCAGTACTTC.

The chain combines TRBV5-6 with TRBJ2-1; unclear D gene. The V end was cut by 4 bases, the J end by 10 bases, with 12 bases between. This CDR3 region has 12 residues. Germline V gene sequence: CDR1 SGHDT, CDR2 YYEEEE. The CDR3 bases are TGTGCCAGCAGCGAGGCGGTCCGAGAGCAGTTCTTC. As protein: CASSEAVREQFF.

The chain employs TRBV6-1 and TRBJ2-1, with 14 bases identical to TRBD2. The V gene end was trimmed by 6 bases and the J gene end by 10 bases; junction bases not matched to a gene: 2. The V gene's germline CDR1 is MNHNS and CDR2 SASEGT. CDR3 size: 13 residues. For the CDR3, the DNA is TGTGCCAGCAGGACTAGCGGGAGGGGCGAGCAGTTCTTC. This gives the protein CASRTSGRGEQFF.